The 23 T cell receptor beta chains below come from one sample, sequenced in a study of shared clonotypes between healthy human individuals. The data were produced by immunoSEQ multiplex PCR, yet TCRdb's version contains in-frame clones alone and is incomplete. The data show about 2 million clones, with about 95% seen just once and 0.13% held by the top ten. Sample: naive CD4+ T cells sorted from blood. As for subset: CD45RA+ positively selected. The receptors shown here come from a man younger than 30 in good health.

This chain uses TRBV19 with TRBJ1-6, with unresolved D. Trimming left V 0 bases short and J 3 bases short, with 6 bases between. The CDR3 has 15 amino acids. The germline CDR1 and CDR2 sequences are LNHDA and SQIVND (reference sequence). For the CDR3, the DNA is TGTGCCAGTAGTATAGAAGGGAACTATAATTCACCCCTCCACTTT. Its translation is CASSIEGNYNSPLHF.

J is TRBJ2-3 and V is TRBV29-1, with TRBD2 matching 11 bases. CDR3 size: 13 residues. V shed 2 bases and J 10 bases; nucleotides not matched to a gene: 5. The germline gives CDR1 SQVTM, CDR2 ANQGSEA. The CDR3 nucleotides read TGCAGCGTTGAAATAGCGGGAGGGGATCCGCAGTATTTT. Amino acid sequence: CSVEIAGGDPQYF.

The chain couples TRBV10-3 to TRBJ1-1; D gene ambiguous. The CDR3 loop spans 14 amino acids. CDR1 is ENHRY, CDR2 SYGVKD, per germline. V dropped 0 bases and J dropped 1 base, with 6 bases sitting between them. CDR3 nucleotides: TGTGCCATCAGTGAGTCGGAAGGGAACACTGAAGCTTTCTTT. It yields the protein CAISESEGNTEAFF.

This clone was recorded once. The rearrangement joins TRBV27 to TRBJ2-7; 8 nucleotides align to TRBD1. From germline, CDR1 is MNHEY and CDR2 SMNVEV (reference sequence). J gave up 4 bases and V 4 bases, and 9 bases lay outside the gene matches. The CDR3 is 15 amino acids. In DNA, the CDR3 is TGTGCCAGCAGTTCTGTGAGGACAGGGAGGTACGAGCAGTACTTC. Protein sequence: CASSSVRTGRYEQYF.

This clone was detected only a few times. The V gene is TRBV6-6, the J gene TRBJ2-7; D might be TRBD2 (5 bases). V was cut by 6 bases and J by 4 bases, with 10 bases left in between. CDR3 length: 12 residues. The V gene's germline CDR1 is MNHNY and CDR2 SVGAGI (reference sequence). In DNA, the CDR3 is TGTGCCAGCAGCCTGGACTTTTACGAGCAGTACTTC. Protein: CASSLDFYEQYF.

Of note for this clone: Other DNA sequences within the sample encode an identical CDR3. This chain links TRBV30 with TRBJ2-3; tentative D call: TRBD1 (5 bases). The CDR3 is made up of 14 amino acids. Trimming removed 0 bases from V and 1 base from J, with 8 bases in between. Germline V gives CDR1 GTSNPN, CDR2 SVGIG (reference sequence). This CDR3 is CAWSVQGGTDTQYF. The DNA for the CDR3 is TGTGCCTGGAGTGTACAAGGGGGCACAGATACGCAGTATTTT. Variable domain in full (rest from reference TRBV30 and TRBJ2-3): SQTIHQWPATLVQPVGSPLSLECTVEGTSNPNLYWYRQAAGRGLQLLFYSVGIGQISSEVPQNLSASRPQDRQFILSSKKLLLSDSGFYLCAWSVQGGTDTQYFGPGTRLTVL.

The chain recombines TRBV30 with TRBJ1-1; D is unclear. The germline V gene encodes CDR1 GTSNPN and CDR2 SVGIG (reference sequence). Trimming pared 4 bases from V and 3 bases from J, leaving 12 bases between. The CDR3 has 13 amino acids. The CDR3 region is CAWKFVGDTEAFF. The CDR3 nucleotides are TGTGCCTGGAAGTTCGTCGGCGACACTGAAGCTTTCTTT. The complete variable domain, with remaining parts taken from reference TRBV30 and TRBJ1-1, reads SQTIHQWPATLVQPVGSPLSLECTVEGTSNPNLYWYRQAAGRGLQLLFYSVGIGQISSEVPQNLSASRPQDRQFILSSKKLLLSDSGFYLCAWKFVGDTEAFFGQGTRLTVV.

The table lists this clone with a count of one. The sample contains more than one DNA sequence encoding this CDR3. V gene TRBV6-1 combines with J gene TRBJ1-1, with D perhaps TRBD1 (5 bases). The CDR3 is made up of 14 amino acids. Trimming took 6 bases from V and 5 from J, leaving 16 bases between them. Germline assignment: CDR1 MNHNS and CDR2 SASEGT. CDR3: CASRAGTGGTEAFF. DNA for the CDR3: TGTGCCAGCAGGGCTGGGACGGGCGGAACTGAAGCTTTCTTT.

The chain employs TRBV5-6 and TRBJ2-5, with 13 bases lining up with TRBD2. With V trimmed by 4 bases and J by 1 base, 7 bases remained unmatched. Germline-derived CDR1 and CDR2 are SGHDT and YYEEEE. The CDR3 runs to 17 residues. The CDR3 protein is CASSPGLAGAPQETQYF. CDR3 nucleotides: TGTGCCAGCAGCCCTGGACTAGCGGGAGCACCCCAAGAGACCCAGTACTTC. Full variable domain (outside the CDR3, taken from reference TRBV5-6 and TRBJ2-5): DAGVTQSPTHLIKTRGQQVTLRCSPKSGHDTVSWYQQALGQGPQFIFQYYEEEERQRGNFPDRFSGHQFPNYSSELNVNALLLGDSALYLCASSPGLAGAPQETQYFGPGTRLLVL.

This chain joins TRBV11-2 and TRBJ1-1; 9 bases match TRBD1. Unmatched junction bases numbered 5, after V lost 5 bases and J lost 4 bases. The CDR3 loop spans 14 amino acids. CDR1 SGHAT and CDR2 FQNNGV come from the germline V gene. The CDR3 region is CASSRDRASTEAFF. CDR3 in DNA: TGTGCCAGCAGCCGGGACAGGGCGTCCACTGAAGCTTTCTTT.

Turning to this clone: Since a much larger clone is just one base distant, this may be a read error. This chain joins TRBV5-1 and TRBJ2-2, with D possibly matching TRBD1 (7 bases). The CDR3 contains 15 residues. Germline lookup yields CDR1 SGHRS and CDR2 YFSETQ. Trimming took 4 bases from V and 6 from J, leaving 16 bases between them. CDR3 sequence (DNA): TGCGCCAGCAGCACTGACAGGGAGGTCGCCGGGGAGCTGTTTTTT. Its protein product is CASSTDREVAGELFF.

Concerning this clone: This sample includes further DNA sequences coding for the same CDR3. The chain is built from TRBV10-3 and TRBJ1-2; D not resolved. V was pared by 3 bases and J by 2 bases, with 7 bases between. CDR3 length: 13 amino acids. Germline V gene lookup returns CDR1 ENHRY and CDR2 SYGVKD. The CDR3 loop reads CAISDGENYGYTF. The CDR3 DNA sequence: TGTGCCATCAGTGATGGGGAGAACTATGGCTACACCTTC.

The chain uses TRBV5-4 and TRBJ2-1; the match to TRBD2 covers 9 bases. The CDR3 runs 14 residues. Germline V lookup: CDR1 SGHNT, CDR2 YYREEE (reference sequence). With V trimmed by 4 bases and J by 6 bases, 5 bases remained unmatched. The CDR3 spells CASSPGLAPNEQFF. The CDR3 DNA sequence: TGTGCCAGCAGCCCGGGACTAGCCCCCAATGAGCAGTTCTTC. The variable domain in full, completed from reference TRBV5-4 and TRBJ2-1, reads ETGVTQSPTHLIKTRGQQVTLRCSSQSGHNTVSWYQQALGQGPQFIFQYYREEENGRGNFPPRFSGLQFPNYSSELNVNALELDDSALYLCASSPGLAPNEQFFGPGTRLTVL.

V gene TRBV11-1 combines with J gene TRBJ2-3; D is ambiguous. The V and J ends lost 5 bases and 2 bases respectively, with 5 bases between them. Germline CDR1 reads SGHAT; CDR2 reads FQDESV (reference sequence). The CDR3 is 12 amino acids. The CDR3 region has the DNA TGTGCCAGCAGCCCCCACACAGATACGCAGTATTTT. Encoded protein: CASSPHTDTQYF.

J is TRBJ1-2 and V is TRBV27, with D possibly being TRBD1 (5 bases). Per germline, CDR1 MNHEY and CDR2 SMNVEV (reference sequence). Trimming cost V 6 bases and J 8 bases, with 13 bases left between them. This CDR3 contains 12 residues. The CDR3 region has the DNA TGTGCCAGCAGCGACAGTGGCTACGGCTACACCTTC. Translating gives CASSDSGYGYTF.

This rearrangement joins TRBV7-9 to TRBJ1-2; a possible D gene is TRBD1 (6 bases). V was shortened by 4 bases and J by 6 bases, with 24 bases between the two germline ends. CDR1 is SEHNR, CDR2 FQNEAQ, per germline (reference sequence). This CDR3 spans 17 amino acids. CDR3 nucleotide sequence: TGTGCCAGCAGCTCCGTGGGGGGGCTGGGTGAACTAAATGGCTACACCTTC. Translating it yields CASSSVGGLGELNGYTF.

V usage is TRBV2 and J usage is TRBJ2-7; tentative D call: TRBD2 (5 bases). CDR3 size: 16 residues. Trimming took off 2 bases at V and 2 bases at J, with 16 bases between the two ends. CDR1 is SNHLY and CDR2 is FYNNEI in the germline V gene. The CDR3 is CASSEIERRIPYEQYF. As DNA, the CDR3 is TGTGCCAGCAGTGAAATCGAGAGGAGGATACCCTACGAGCAGTACTTC.

V gene TRBV7-9 combines with J gene TRBJ1-1; D remains ambiguous. Germline lookup yields CDR1 SEHNR and CDR2 FQNEAQ (reference sequence). Trimming took off 6 bases at V and 3 bases at J, with 8 bases between the two ends. The CDR3 runs 12 residues. CDR3 sequence reads: CASRLVDTEAFF. The CDR3 region has the DNA TGTGCCAGCAGACTCGTGGACACTGAAGCTTTCTTT.

V gene TRBV11-3 combines with J gene TRBJ2-1, with D possibly being TRBD2 (6 bases). The length of the CDR3 is 15 residues. V dropped 3 bases and J dropped 6 bases, with 15 bases sitting between them. The germline V gene has CDR1 SGHNT and CDR2 YENEEA. The CDR3 region is CASSFRAGTTNEQFF. CDR3 nucleotide sequence: TGTGCCAGCAGCTTTAGGGCGGGGACCACCAATGAGCAGTTCTTC. The variable domain in full, completed from reference TRBV11-3 and TRBJ2-1, reads EAGVVQSPRYKIIEKKQPVAFWCNPISGHNTLYWYLQNLGQGPELLIRYENEEAVDDSQLPKDRFSAERLKGVDSTLKIQPAELGDSAVYLCASSFRAGTTNEQFFGPGTRLTVL.

J is TRBJ1-2 and V is TRBV19, with TRBD1 as a possible D gene (6 bases). Trimming cost V 7 bases and J 3 bases, with 18 bases left between them. The V gene's germline CDR1 is LNHDA and CDR2 SQIVND (reference sequence). The CDR3 totals 15 residues. CDR3 residues: CASTLTGLWDYGYTF. In nucleotides, the CDR3 is TGTGCCAGTACTCTAACAGGGTTGTGGGACTATGGCTACACCTTC.

This clone was seen once. The rearrangement uses TRBV10-3 and TRBJ1-1; TRBD1 agrees at 7 bases. The CDR3 runs to 13 residues. Germline V lookup: CDR1 ENHRY, CDR2 SYGVKD. V lost 9 bases to trimming and J lost 5 bases; unmatched junction nucleotides: 9. The CDR3 protein is CAIWRQGDTEAFF. CDR3 DNA sequence: TGTGCCATATGGAGACAGGGAGATACTGAAGCTTTCTTT.

In regard to this clone: The sample holds other DNA sequences that translate to the same CDR3. This sequence joins TRBV5-1 and TRBJ1-1; 8 nucleotides match TRBD1. The CDR3 is 14 amino acids. The V gene end was trimmed by 4 bases and the J gene end by 2 bases; junction bases not matched to a gene: 4. Germline values: CDR1 SGHRS, CDR2 YFSETQ. This CDR3 reads CASSIGQGNTEAFF. CDR3 coding DNA: TGCGCCAGCAGCATTGGACAGGGAAACACTGAAGCTTTCTTT.

The chain combines TRBV7-2 with TRBJ1-4; 9 positions agree with TRBD1. V shed 0 bases and J 8 bases; nucleotides not matched to a gene: 4. Germline V gene data show CDR1 as SGHTA and CDR2 as FQGNSA. CDR3 size: 15 residues. For the CDR3, the DNA is TGTGCCAGCAGCTTAGCTGGGACAGGGCGGGAAAAACTGTTTTTT. Its protein is CASSLAGTGREKLFF.